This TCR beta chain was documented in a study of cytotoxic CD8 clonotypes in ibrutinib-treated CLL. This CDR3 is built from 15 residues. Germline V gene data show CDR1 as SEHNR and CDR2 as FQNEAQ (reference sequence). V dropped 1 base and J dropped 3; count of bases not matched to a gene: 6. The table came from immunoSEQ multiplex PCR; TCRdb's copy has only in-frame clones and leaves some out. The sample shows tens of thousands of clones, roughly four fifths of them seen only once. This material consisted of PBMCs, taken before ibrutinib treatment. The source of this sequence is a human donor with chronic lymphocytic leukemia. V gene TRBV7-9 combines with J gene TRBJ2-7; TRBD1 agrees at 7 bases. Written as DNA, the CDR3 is TGTGCCAGCAGCTTAGAAGGGGGCTGGGTCTACGAGCAGTACTTC. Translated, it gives CASSLEGGWVYEQYF.